Sequencing of this TCR beta chain was carried out in a study of blood T cell repertoires in COVID-19. Study-wide context: COVID-19 samples collected from the United States, Italy and Spain covered acute and convalescent phases. From T cells, B-cell-depleted T cells, or PBMCs came the material, which was cDNA or gDNA.

Everyone who took part was 18 to 89 years old, and they came from about 25 US areas. Method: immunoSEQ multiplex PCR; TCRdb's copy keeps in-frame clones and lacks some. The sample consists of some 150,000 clones, approximately 88% of them appearing once. Germline values: CDR1 SQVTM, CDR2 ANQGSEA. The CDR3 consists of 14 residues. V was pared by 4 bases and J by 8 bases, with 6 bases of the junction left unmatched. The chain carries TRBV29-1 and TRBJ1-4; TRBD1 matches 11 bases. This TCR derives from a woman aged 25 to 39 with acute COVID-19. The sample taken for sequencing was PBMCs or T cells enriched from blood (not recorded which). The CDR3 DNA sequence: TGCAGCGTTGCTCCGGGACAGGGGGACGAAAAACTGTTTTTT. Amino acids: CSVAPGQGDEKLFF. Together with reference TRBV29-1 and TRBJ1-4, the CDR3 gives the full variable domain: SAVISQKPSRDICQRGTSLTIQCQVDSQVTMMFWYRQQPGQSLTLIATANQGSEATYESGFVIDKFPISRPNLTFSTLTVSNMSPEDSSIYLCSVAPGQGDEKLFFGSGTQLSVL.